This note documents a single TCR beta chain sequence. What it binds is not known. Losses at the gene ends were 4 bases for V and 4 bases for J; bases not matched to a gene: 6. This CDR3 contains 16 residues. Germline V lookup: CDR1 SGHAT, CDR2 FQNNGV. TCRdb re-called the 5' RACE reads with MiXCR, one entry per CDR3 protein. The table records 400,000 or so distinct CDR3 sequences, approximately 26% of them present only once. The data were taken from a study of CD8 T cells in ankylosing spondylitis. Study-wide findings and caveats: Disease-linked clones displayed a CD8+ phenotype and appeared relatively rarely in peripheral blood. Existing reports had already noted some motif variants in reactive arthritis synovial fluid and blood. The study looked at matched synovial fluid samples from ankylosing spondylitis patients. Disease-linked clones were reported to be significantly enriched there. There was a TCR beta motif, made of several highly homologous variants, that appeared characteristic of ankylosing spondylitis blood.

This sequence originates from a male donor with ankylosing spondylitis. Sequencing was carried out using blood, either unsorted or a sorted T cell fraction (not recorded which). The chain has TRBV11-2 and TRBJ2-2; 10 bases align to TRBD1. The CDR3 loop reads CASSYLGQGSTGELFF. CDR3 DNA: TGTGCCAGCAGCTACTTGGGACAGGGGTCCACCGGGGAGCTGTTTTTT. The full variable domain, its missing parts supplied by reference TRBV11-2 and TRBJ2-2, is EAGVAQSPRYKIIEKRQSVAFWCNPISGHATLYWYQQILGQGPKLLIQFQNNGVVDDSQLPKDRFSAERLKGVDSTLKIQPAKLEDSAVYLCASSYLGQGSTGELFFGEGSRLTVL.